These 24 T cell receptor beta chains came from one sample sequenced in a study of Ad26.COV2.S vaccination and SARS-CoV-2 variants. Repertoires were generated with immunoSEQ multiplex PCR, while TCRdb's copy carries only in-frame clones and drops some. The table has over 100,000 clones, roughly 75% seen once. The sequencing here drew on peripheral blood, taken after recovery from COVID-19. The receptors shown here come from a human donor who had recovered from COVID-19.

This clone was recorded only once. This rearrangement joins TRBV28 to TRBJ1-1; maybe TRBD1 (6 bases). Germline loops: CDR1 MDHEN, CDR2 SYDVKM. The CDR3 runs 13 residues. Trimming cost V 5 bases and J 10 bases, with 17 bases left between them. CDR3 bases: TGTGCCAGCAGTGATCTTTACAGGGTTACAGCTTTCTTT. Protein sequence: CASSDLYRVTAFF.

The gene calls are TRBV28 and TRBJ1-1; D may be TRBD1 (6 bases). Germline lookup yields CDR1 MDHEN and CDR2 SYDVKM. Trimming took off 6 bases at V and 4 bases at J, with 18 bases between the two ends. The CDR3 has 15 residues. CDR3 nucleotide sequence: TGTGCCAGCAGCCTTACTCCGGGCAGGGGCACTGAAGCTTTCTTT. Amino acid sequence: CASSLTPGRGTEAFF.

The V and J genes are TRBV4-3 and TRBJ2-7, with D perhaps given as TRBD1 or TRBD2 (6 bases each). The V gene's germline CDR1 is LGHNA and CDR2 YSLEER. This CDR3 has 14 amino acids. Trimming removed 0 bases at V and 7 bases at J, with 13 bases between. CDR3 DNA sequence: TGCGCCAGCAGCCAAGATGGGGGGCAACGGGAGCAGTACTTC. Translating gives CASSQDGGQREQYF.

The chain carries TRBV18 and TRBJ2-3, with 11 nucleotides matching TRBD2. The CDR3 length is 17 residues. With V trimmed by 1 base and J by 5 bases, 8 bases remained unmatched. Germline V gene data show CDR1 as KGHSH and CDR2 as LQKENI. Here the CDR3 DNA reads TGTGCCAGCTCACCACAGATTAGCGGGGGGGCCAGAGATACGCAGTATTTT. Protein product: CASSPQISGGARDTQYF.

The DNA for the CDR3 is TGTGCCAGCGTAGGGCGAACTAGCACAGATACGCAGTATTTT. It translates to CASVGRTSTDTQYF. The rearrangement uses TRBV2 and TRBJ2-3; D uncertain. Germline V CDR1 and CDR2: SNHLY, FYNNEI. CDR3 size: 14 residues. V lost 8 bases, J lost 0 bases, and 12 bases lay in between.

This clone has a handful of counts. The rearrangement links TRBV14 to TRBJ2-7; 7 bases are a match to TRBD1. V was pared by 5 bases and J by 1 base, with 20 bases of the junction left unmatched. This CDR3 is 19 amino acids long. Looked up from germline, CDR1 is SGHDN and CDR2 is FVKESK. The DNA of the CDR3 is TGTGCCAGCAGCGCAGACGGGACAGAGATACCCTACTCATCCTACGAGCAGTACTTC. It codes for CASSADGTEIPYSSYEQYF. The variable domain in full, completed from reference TRBV14 and TRBJ2-7, reads EAGVTQFPSHSVIEKGQTVTLRCDPISGHDNLYWYRRVMGKEIKFLLHFVKESKQDESGMPNNRFLAERTGGTYSTLKVQPAELEDSGVYFCASSADGTEIPYSSYEQYFGPGTRLTVT.

The J gene is TRBJ2-7, the V gene TRBV5-1, with D perhaps given as TRBD1 or TRBD2 (5 bases each). Germline CDR1 SGHRS, CDR2 YFSETQ. Trimming took 7 bases from V and 2 from J, leaving 22 bases between them. The CDR3 is made up of 16 amino acids. This CDR3 reads CASFLGGSGHPYEQYF. The CDR3 DNA sequence: TGCGCCAGCTTTCTTGGGGGATCAGGTCACCCCTACGAGCAGTACTTC.

The chain combines TRBV2 with TRBJ2-1; D is possibly TRBD2 (6 bases). This CDR3 region has 12 residues. The V and J ends lost 8 bases and 10 bases respectively, with 15 bases between them. Germline V lookup: CDR1 SNHLY, CDR2 FYNNEI. In nucleotides, the CDR3 is TGTGCCAGCGGGGCCCTCGGGGGAGAGCAGTTCTTC. Amino acid sequence: CASGALGGEQFF.

The chain links TRBV6-5 to TRBJ1-1, with 9 nucleotides matching TRBD1. The CDR3 has 16 residues. Per the germline V gene, CDR1 is MNHEY and CDR2 is SVGAGI. With V trimmed by 2 bases and J by 6 bases, 10 bases remained unmatched. In DNA, the CDR3 is TGTGCCAGCAGTTACGGGGGGGACAGGGCCTTCGCTGAAGCTTTCTTT. Its translation is CASSYGGDRAFAEAFF.

This clone was detected only once. The V call is TRBV28, the J call TRBJ1-1, with D possibly TRBD1 on 6 matching bases. Trimming took 6 bases from V and 0 from J, leaving 14 bases between them. The CDR3 loop spans 15 amino acids. In germline, CDR1 is MDHEN, CDR2 SYDVKM. The CDR3 protein is CASRSHGTMNTEAFF. The CDR3 coding sequence is TGTGCCAGCAGGTCACACGGGACAATGAACACTGAAGCTTTCTTT.

This clone was observed once. The chain has TRBV5-4 and TRBJ2-6; the D gene is possibly TRBD1 (5 bases). CDR3 length: 17 amino acids. Looked up from germline, CDR1 is SGHNT and CDR2 is YYREEE (reference sequence). With 0 bases removed from V and 1 base from J, the gap between germline ends came to 11 bases. The CDR3 spells CASSLDLSGSGANVLTF. The CDR3 DNA sequence: TGTGCCAGCAGCTTGGACCTCTCAGGGTCTGGGGCCAACGTCCTGACTTTC.

The CDR3 reads CASSLNSQETQYF. In nucleotides, the CDR3 is TGTGCCAGCAGCTTAAATTCCCAAGAGACCCAGTACTTC. This chain uses TRBV7-3 with TRBJ2-5; D is unresolved. Germline V lookup: CDR1 SGHTA, CDR2 FQGTGA. V dropped 1 base and J dropped 1 base, with 4 bases sitting between them. The length of the CDR3 is 13 residues.

The chain couples TRBV6-1 to TRBJ2-1, with D possibly being TRBD2 (6 bases). Germline V gives CDR1 MNHNS, CDR2 SASEGT. V was trimmed by 2 bases and J by 4 bases, leaving 12 bases between them. CDR3 length: 15 amino acids. CDR3 in amino acids: CASSEPALAYNEQFF. CDR3 coding DNA: TGTGCCAGCAGTGAACCGGCTCTAGCGTACAATGAGCAGTTCTTC.

For the CDR3, the DNA is TGCGCCAGCAGCCCCCAGGGTCCAAACACTGAAGCTTTCTTT. The encoded protein is CASSPQGPNTEAFF. The rearrangement uses TRBV4-1 and TRBJ1-1, with D perhaps matching TRBD1 (5 bases). CDR3 length: 14 residues. From germline, CDR1 is MGHRA and CDR2 YSYEKL. The V end lost 4 bases, the J end lost 2 bases, and 11 bases lay between the germline ends.

The chain couples TRBV6-1 to TRBJ1-6; tentative D call: TRBD1 (5 bases). The CDR3 extends over 14 amino acids. The V end was cut by 1 base, the J end by 10 bases, with 11 bases between. Germline V gene lookup returns CDR1 MNHNS and CDR2 SASEGT. The DNA of the CDR3 is TGTGCCAGCAGTGAAGAGGTGGGGGAATCACCCCTCCACTTT. Translated: CASSEEVGESPLHF.

The gene calls are TRBV27 and TRBJ2-2, with D perhaps TRBD2 (6 bases). V was shortened by 7 bases and J by 1 base, with 16 bases between the two germline ends. This CDR3 has 16 amino acids. Germline assignment: CDR1 MNHEY and CDR2 SMNVEV (reference sequence). This CDR3 reads CASTYRTGVNTGELFF. The CDR3 region has the DNA TGTGCCAGCACCTACAGAACGGGAGTGAACACCGGGGAGCTGTTTTTT.

The CDR3: CASSSDPHLTFGEQYF. CDR3 coding DNA: TGTGCCAGCAGCAGCGATCCCCACCTAACCTTTGGGGAGCAGTACTTC. V usage is TRBV11-2 and J usage is TRBJ2-7; D uncertain. The CDR3 length is 16 residues. Looked up from germline, CDR1 is SGHAT and CDR2 is FQNNGV. Between the trimmed V and J ends, which lost 5 bases and 7 bases, there was a span of 24 bases.

The chain has TRBV6-5 and TRBJ1-2; 8 positions match TRBD1. The CDR3 sequence is 15 residues long. With V trimmed by 2 bases and J by 8 bases, 10 bases remained unmatched. Germline lookup yields CDR1 MNHEY and CDR2 SVGAGI. DNA of the CDR3: TGTGCCAGCAGTTACGAGTCAGGGGGCGGATGGGGCTACACCTTC. Its protein product is CASSYESGGGWGYTF.

This clone has more than one count but fewer than ten. This chain joins TRBV5-5 and TRBJ2-7; D is unclear. The CDR3 has 14 amino acids. Trimming removed 4 bases from V and 2 bases from J, with 13 bases in between. From germline, CDR1 is SGHKS and CDR2 YYEKEE (reference sequence). The CDR3 DNA reads as TGTGCCAGCAGCGCACCTCCCCTTGCCTACGAGCAGTACTTC. It specifies CASSAPPLAYEQYF.

This clone was counted only a few times. The V call is TRBV7-2, the J call TRBJ2-2, with D possibly TRBD2 on 5 matching bases. The germline gives CDR1 SGHTA, CDR2 FQGNSA. V lost 5 bases to trimming and J lost 4 bases, with 8 bases between them. This CDR3 spans 13 amino acids. CDR3: CASSRAGTGELFF. Here the CDR3 DNA reads TGTGCCAGCAGCCGGGCGGGCACCGGGGAGCTGTTTTTT.

The chain links TRBV5-6 to TRBJ2-6; D gene ambiguous. In germline, CDR1 is SGHDT, CDR2 YYEEEE. The CDR3 consists of 15 residues. The V and J ends lost 2 bases and 0 bases respectively, with 6 bases between them. The CDR3 spells CASSFESSGANVLTF. CDR3 DNA sequence: TGTGCCAGCAGCTTCGAAAGCTCTGGGGCCAACGTCCTGACTTTC. Full variable domain (outside the CDR3, taken from reference TRBV5-6 and TRBJ2-6): DAGVTQSPTHLIKTRGQQVTLRCSPKSGHDTVSWYQQALGQGPQFIFQYYEEEERQRGNFPDRFSGHQFPNYSSELNVNALLLGDSALYLCASSFESSGANVLTFGAGSRLTVL.

The chain links TRBV10-3 to TRBJ1-1, with D unresolved. Germline V gene sequence: CDR1 ENHRY, CDR2 SYGVKD. Trimming took 0 bases from V and 4 from J, leaving 6 bases between them. The CDR3 covers 13 residues. CDR3 nucleotides: TGTGCCATCAGTGAGTCGGAAGGCACTGAAGCTTTCTTT. It specifies CAISESEGTEAFF.

This sequence joins TRBV18 and TRBJ1-1; no firm D call. Per germline, CDR1 KGHSH and CDR2 LQKENI. The CDR3 runs to 16 residues. V was shortened by 2 bases and J by 3 bases, with 16 bases between the two germline ends. The CDR3 DNA follows: TGTGCCAGCTCACCATTAGGGAACGTCGGGGACACTGAAGCTTTCTTT. Encoded protein: CASSPLGNVGDTEAFF.

The chain employs TRBV9 and TRBJ2-7; D perhaps matches TRBD2 (5 bases). V was cut by 0 bases and J by 2 bases, with 15 bases left in between. CDR3 size: 16 residues. Per the germline V gene, CDR1 is SGDLS and CDR2 is YYNGEE. DNA for the CDR3: TGTGCCAGCAGCGTAGCCCCCGGGAACCATCCCTACGAGCAGTACTTC. It translates to CASSVAPGNHPYEQYF.